The text below deals with one T cell receptor beta chain. Original handling: Amplifying reference gene primers gave estimates of nucleated cell counts. TCRdb keeps only in-frame clones here, not all; method: immunoSEQ multiplex PCR. D and trimming come from the DNA, and the V and J calls and clone size come from that table. The table includes about 140,000 clones, 80% to 85% detected once. This sample was taken from a study of blood T cell repertoires in COVID-19. Study-wide background: Acute and convalescent COVID-19 specimens originated in the United States, Italy and Spain. T cells, B-cell-depleted T cells, or PBMCs provided the cDNA or gDNA that served as material.

Trimming at V came to 1 base and at J to 4 bases, leaving 5 bases not matched to a gene. Germline V gene data show CDR1 as MGHRA and CDR2 as YSYEKL. The CDR3 consists of 15 residues. The sequenced sample was peripheral blood. The chain has TRBV4-1 and TRBJ2-5; TRBD2 matches 8 bases. This receptor was obtained from a woman of 80 years or more with acute or convalescent COVID-19. The CDR3 sequence is CASSQAGGSPETQYF. In DNA, the CDR3 is TGCGCCAGCAGCCAAGCGGGAGGGAGCCCAGAGACCCAGTACTTC.